The 9 T cell receptor beta chains below were found in one sample sequenced in a study of cytomegalovirus exposure and HLA in healthy donors. The PCR made use of 60 Vbeta and 13 Jbeta primers. The repertoire was sequenced with immunoSEQ multiplex PCR; TCRdb's copy has only in-frame clones and lacks some. The top ten clones hold 1.8% of a sample with 200,000 to 250,000 clones, 65% to 75% of them seen once. Sequenced sample: PBMCs. The receptors were sampled from a young woman in good health and CMV-seronegative.

The V call is TRBV11-1, the J call TRBJ2-5, with 13 bases matching TRBD2. Germline V gene sequence: CDR1 SGHAT, CDR2 FQDESV (reference sequence). Trimming cost V 3 bases and J 5 bases; bases outside gene matches: 6. The CDR3 has 16 residues. The CDR3 loop is CASSFTSGRGSETQYF. The DNA of the CDR3 is TGTGCCAGCAGCTTCACTAGCGGGAGGGGTTCCGAGACCCAGTACTTC.

J is TRBJ1-4 and V is TRBV27; 7 nucleotides match TRBD1. CDR3 length: 11 amino acids. CDR1 MNHEY and CDR2 SMNVEV come from the germline V gene (reference sequence). The trim removed 3 bases at V and 12 bases at J, leaving 1 base unmatched. CDR3: CASSFGTELFF. The CDR3 coding sequence is TGTGCCAGCAGTTTCGGGACAGAACTGTTTTTT.

The V and J genes are TRBV5-1 and TRBJ2-3; 13 nucleotides line up with TRBD2. The J segment lost 6 bases and the V segment lost 2 bases, leaving 6 bases of the junction unmatched. The CDR3 is made up of 16 amino acids. Germline CDR1 SGHRS, CDR2 YFSETQ. The DNA for the CDR3 is TGCGCCAGCAGCTTCCCACAGACTAGCGGGGGGGATACGCAGTATTTT. It translates to CASSFPQTSGGDTQYF.

CDR3 nucleotides: TGTGCCAGCAGCTTAGTCACGGGACAGGGGGTAGGTGGCTACACCTTC. Translating gives CASSLVTGQGVGGYTF. The chain carries TRBV7-2 and TRBJ1-2; 11 bases are shared with TRBD1. The V gene's germline CDR1 is SGHTA and CDR2 FQGNSA. The CDR3 is made up of 16 amino acids. V lost 1 base and J lost 7; bases outside the gene matches: 8.

The V and J genes are TRBV9 and TRBJ1-1, with D unclear. V lost 0 bases, J lost 3 bases, and 12 bases lay in between. The CDR3 contains 15 residues. Per the germline V gene, CDR1 is SGDLS and CDR2 is YYNGEE. CDR3 in amino acids: CASSVATGWHTEAFF. CDR3 in DNA: TGTGCCAGCAGCGTAGCTACCGGGTGGCACACTGAAGCTTTCTTT.

V usage is TRBV5-6 and J usage is TRBJ2-7; D unresolved. Trimming took off 1 base at V and 0 bases at J, with 5 bases between the two ends. Looked up from germline, CDR1 is SGHDT and CDR2 is YYEEEE. The CDR3 contains 13 residues. The CDR3 DNA reads as TGTGCCAGCAGCTTGTTCAACTCCTACGAGCAGTACTTC. Protein sequence: CASSLFNSYEQYF.

This chain joins TRBV2 and TRBJ1-5; TRBD1 might be the D (5 bases). The V end lost 7 bases, the J end lost 6 bases, and 10 bases lay between the germline ends. The CDR3 runs 12 residues. CDR1 and CDR2 (germline): SNHLY, FYNNEI. The CDR3 DNA follows: TGTGCCAGCAAGGGGCTAGGTCAGCCCCAGCATTTT. It is translated as CASKGLGQPQHF.

The chain recombines TRBV5-1 with TRBJ1-2; perhaps TRBD1 as D (6 bases). CDR3 length: 14 residues. Looked up from germline, CDR1 is SGHRS and CDR2 is YFSETQ. V was trimmed by 4 bases and J by 4 bases, leaving 14 bases between them. In DNA, the CDR3 is TGCGCCAGCAGCGGGGGTTTGGGGGCCTATGGCTACACCTTC. Translated, it gives CASSGGLGAYGYTF.

Comment on this clone: At one boundary the junction diverges from the germline segment, which might be a read error. The same CDR3 can be traced to other DNA sequences in this sample. V is TRBV2 and J is TRBJ1-6; D not resolved. Germline CDR1 and CDR2: SNHLY and FYNNEI. CDR3 length: 12 residues. In DNA, the CDR3 is TGTGCCAGCGACCGGGTCAATTCTCCCCTCCACTTT. This codes for CASDRVNSPLHF.